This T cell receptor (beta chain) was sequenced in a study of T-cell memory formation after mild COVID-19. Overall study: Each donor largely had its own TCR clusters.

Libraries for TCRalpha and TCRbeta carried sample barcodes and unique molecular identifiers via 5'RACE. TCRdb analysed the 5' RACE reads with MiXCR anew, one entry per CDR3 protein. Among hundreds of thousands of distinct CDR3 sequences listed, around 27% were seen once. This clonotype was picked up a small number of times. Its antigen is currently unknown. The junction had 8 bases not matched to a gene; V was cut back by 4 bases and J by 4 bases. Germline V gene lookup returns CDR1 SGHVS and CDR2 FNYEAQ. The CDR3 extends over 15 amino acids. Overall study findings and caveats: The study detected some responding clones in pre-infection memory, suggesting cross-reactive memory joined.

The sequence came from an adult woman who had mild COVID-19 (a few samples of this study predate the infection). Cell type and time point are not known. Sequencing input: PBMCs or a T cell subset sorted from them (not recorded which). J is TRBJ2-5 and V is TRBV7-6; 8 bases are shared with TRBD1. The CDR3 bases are TGTGCCAGCAGCTCCCCGACAGGGGCCGGAGAGACCCAGTACTTC. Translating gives CASSSPTGAGETQYF.